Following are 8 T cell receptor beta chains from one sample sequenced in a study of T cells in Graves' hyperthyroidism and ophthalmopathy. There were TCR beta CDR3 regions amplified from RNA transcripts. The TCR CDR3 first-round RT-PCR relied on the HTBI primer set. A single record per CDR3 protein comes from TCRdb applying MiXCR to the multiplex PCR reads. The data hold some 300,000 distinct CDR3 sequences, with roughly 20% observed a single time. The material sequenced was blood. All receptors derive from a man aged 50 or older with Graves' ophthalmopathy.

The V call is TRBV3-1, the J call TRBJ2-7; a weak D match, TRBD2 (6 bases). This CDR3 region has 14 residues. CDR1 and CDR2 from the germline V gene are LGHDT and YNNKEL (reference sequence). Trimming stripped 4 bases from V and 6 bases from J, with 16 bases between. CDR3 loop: CASSLIGTPGEQYF. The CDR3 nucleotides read TGTGCCAGCAGCCTCATCGGGACTCCTGGCGAGCAGTACTTC.

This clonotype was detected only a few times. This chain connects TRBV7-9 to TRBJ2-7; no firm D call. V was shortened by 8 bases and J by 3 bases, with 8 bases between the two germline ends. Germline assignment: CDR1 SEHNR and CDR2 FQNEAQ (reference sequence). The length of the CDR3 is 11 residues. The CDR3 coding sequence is TGTGCCAGCGTAAGAGACTACGAGCAGTACTTC. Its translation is CASVRDYEQYF.

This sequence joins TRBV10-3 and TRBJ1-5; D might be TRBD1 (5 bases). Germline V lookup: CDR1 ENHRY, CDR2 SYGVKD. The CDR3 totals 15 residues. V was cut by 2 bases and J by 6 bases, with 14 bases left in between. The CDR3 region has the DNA TGTGCCATCAGTGAGGAGGTGGCAGGGAGTCAGCCCCAGCATTTT. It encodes CAISEEVAGSQPQHF.

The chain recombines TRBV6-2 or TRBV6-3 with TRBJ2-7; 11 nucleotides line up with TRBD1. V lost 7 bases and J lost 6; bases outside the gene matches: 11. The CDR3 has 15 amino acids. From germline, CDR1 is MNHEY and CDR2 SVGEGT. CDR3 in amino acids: CASIEARDRGAEQYF. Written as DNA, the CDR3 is TGTGCCAGCATCGAGGCTCGGGACAGGGGGGCCGAGCAGTACTTC.

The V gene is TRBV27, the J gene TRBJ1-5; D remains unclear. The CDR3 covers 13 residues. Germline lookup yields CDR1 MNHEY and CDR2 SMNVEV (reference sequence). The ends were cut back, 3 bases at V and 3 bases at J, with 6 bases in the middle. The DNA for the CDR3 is TGTGCCAGCAGTTTCACAGACAATCAGCCCCAGCATTTT. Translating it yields CASSFTDNQPQHF.

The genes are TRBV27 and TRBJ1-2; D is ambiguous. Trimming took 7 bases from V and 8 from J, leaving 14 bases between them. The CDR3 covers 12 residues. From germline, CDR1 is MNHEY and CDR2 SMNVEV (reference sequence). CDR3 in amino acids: CASISPSYGYTF. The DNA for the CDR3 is TGTGCCAGCATATCCCCGTCTTACGGCTACACCTTC.

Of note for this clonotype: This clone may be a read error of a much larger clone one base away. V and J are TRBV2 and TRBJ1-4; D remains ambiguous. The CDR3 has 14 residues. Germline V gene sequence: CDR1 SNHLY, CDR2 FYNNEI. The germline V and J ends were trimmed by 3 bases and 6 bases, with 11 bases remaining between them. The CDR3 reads CASSEVFVDEKLFF. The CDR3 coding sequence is TGTGCCAGCAGTGAGGTTTTTGTAGATGAAAAACTGTTTTTT.

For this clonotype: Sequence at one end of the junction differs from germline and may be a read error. The CDR3 sequence: CAASDPTGDPYNEQFF. In DNA, the CDR3 is TGTGCCGCCAGTGACCCTACAGGGGATCCCTACAATGAGCAGTTCTTC. This chain uses TRBV24-1 with TRBJ2-1, with 7 bases that match TRBD1. Germline V gene data show CDR1 as KGHDR and CDR2 as SFDVKD. This CDR3 spans 16 amino acids.